This T cell receptor (beta chain) was documented in a study of T-cell memory formation after mild COVID-19 (dated by TCRdb to 2020 to 2022). Regarding the study in general: TCR sequence clusters from the two donors were found to be largely donor specific. Longitudinal TCRalpha and TCRbeta repertoire sequencing tracked T-cell clones expanding and contracting after mild COVID-19 in a couple of donors. Two young, previously healthy adult volunteers, one female and one male, were included in the cohort. What the authors observed across the whole study: Contracting CD4+ clones were located mainly in the CM and EM memory subsets, whereas CD8+ clones were found to be enriched in EMRA. The detection of some responding clones in pre-infection memory suggests that pre-existing cross-reactive memory T cells joined the SARS-CoV-2 response. Balanced CD4/CD8 phenotypes were observed for clones contracting from day 15 to 85, whereas a bias towards CD4+ was observed for a second wave of clones expanding from day 15 to 37. The second-wave clones that peaked on day 37 were not confirmed to be SARS-CoV-2 specific. The study included only a couple of mild cases, and larger cohorts that include severe cases with pre-infection samples were judged to be necessary.

In its sample, this clonotype was seen a few times. Its antigen is still unknown. No quality values exist for individual bases; no much larger clone is one base distant. V is shortened by 1 base, J by 3 bases, and the region joining them spans 16 bases. The germline V gene provides CDR1 SGHRS and CDR2 YFSETQ. The CDR3 holds 16 amino acids from the cysteine to the phenylalanine. Only the CDR3 portion is preserved as DNA: 48 bases, with reading frame beginning at the first base. The instrument given in TCRdb is Illumina NovaSeq 6000. TCRalpha and TCRbeta cDNA libraries were built by 5'RACE with constant-segment primers, adding sample barcodes and unique molecular identifiers. Trizol reagent was used to extract RNA from every sample. Libraries were amplified in two PCR steps, with a second sample barcode and Illumina TruSeq adapters added in the second step. Sequencing of libraries was performed on an Illumina NovaSeq with 2 x 150 bp paired-end reads. From the authors' description of their analysis: The reads were demultiplexed and collapsed into UMI-guided consensus sequences using migec v1.2.7. Using mixcr v2.1.11, the UMI consensuses were aligned to TRA and TRB V and J templates and assembled into clonotypes. A clonotype was counted as expanded or contracted only when both edgeR and NoisET called the clonotype significant, with the noise models trained on biological replicates. For edgeR calls, the thresholds were a false discovery rate-adjusted p below 0.01 and a log2 fold-change of 1. As an exploratory analysis of dynamics, PCA with hierarchical clustering was applied to max-normalized trajectories of the 1000 most abundant clonotypes. Separately sequenced CD4+ and CD8+ repertoires were used to assign a CD4 or CD8 phenotype to each responding clone. The public reads were reanalyzed by TCRdb: fastp trimming at Q25, MiXCR alignment, in-frame beta chains only. A single entry per CDR3 protein holds the most common genes and DNA from its merged rows. TCRdb, not the original authors, processed these V and J calls. A total of about 49,000 distinct CDR3 sequences appear in this sample, 27% of them only once. In total, the top ten clones hold around 45% of the sample.

Ficoll-Paque density gradient centrifugation was used to isolate PBMCs. This sequence originates from a man aged 18 to 30 who had mild COVID-19 (a few samples of this study predate the infection). The sample titles of this study are shuffled in the database, so cell type and time point are left out; the donor was told from shared clones. Sequenced input: PBMCs or a T cell subset sorted from them (not recorded which). This chain joins TRBV5-1 to TRBJ1-2, with no reliable assignment of the D segment. Here is the DNA: TGCGCCAGCAGCTTGATACAGCTCGGCTCCTACTATGGCTACACCTTC. Its protein product is CASSLIQLGSYYGYTF.